These 30 T cell receptor beta chains were sequenced from one sample in a study of tumor-infiltrating lymphocytes in primary liver carcinoma. Unsorted bulk tissue of about 17-32 mg yielded co-extracted RNA and DNA. TCR beta cDNA was made from approximately 500 ng total RNA with a constant-region primer. For TCR beta, libraries were produced by three nested multiplex PCR rounds using slightly modified ARM-PCR. TRBV1-TRBV30 forward primers paired with a C-beta reverse primer were used in the first two PCR rounds, which ran roughly 9 cycles each. MiXCR, run by TCRdb on the multiplex PCR reads, gives a single entry per CDR3 protein. The table has about 190,000 distinct CDR3 sequences, about 82% seen once; the top ten hold 15% to 20%. Sequencing was done on a sample of tumor tissue from primary liver carcinoma. These TCRs come from a man aged 40-55 years with primary liver carcinoma and hepatitis B virus infection.

The rearrangement joins TRBV5-1 to TRBJ2-7; 8 positions agree with TRBD1. Germline-derived CDR1 and CDR2 are SGHRS and YFSETQ. This CDR3 has 15 amino acids. CDR3 loop: CAGSLNAGGPYEQYF. The DNA for the CDR3 is TGCGCTGGCAGCTTGAATGCAGGGGGCCCCTACGAGCAGTACTTC.

A word on this clonotype: At one of its ends the junction is not consistent with the germline gene, which may arise from a read error. V gene TRBV11-1 combines with J gene TRBJ1-1, with 7 bases identical to TRBD1. CDR1 SGHAT and CDR2 FQDESV come from the germline V gene (reference sequence). This CDR3 has 15 amino acids. In DNA form, the CDR3 reads TGTGCCTGCAGTCCGCGACAGGGTCGGAACACTGATGCTTTCTTT. It is translated as CACSPRQGRNTDAFF.

Comments on this clonotype: One end of the junction does not line up with germline, which may come from a read error. The chain combines TRBV10-3 with TRBJ1-1; the D is unclear. CDR3 length: 14 amino acids. CDR1 ENHRY and CDR2 SYGVKD come from the germline V gene. The CDR3 loop reads CAIMGGSMNTDAFF. In DNA, the CDR3 is TGTGCCATCATGGGCGGTTCCATGAACACTGACGCTTTCTTT.

On this clonotype: Mismatch with germline at one junction end may stem from a read error. The V gene is TRBV7-8, the J gene TRBJ2-5; D is uncertain. Germline CDR1 and CDR2: SGHVS and FQNEAQ. The CDR3 runs 13 residues. The CDR3 sequence is CASSLMVQEIQYF. CDR3 coding DNA: TGTGCCAGCAGCTTAATGGTACAAGAGATCCAGTACTTC.

Comment on this clonotype: A read error is likely, as this CDR3 ends without the conserved phenylalanine or tryptophan. Because the CDR3's place on the DNA is in doubt, the DNA is left out and the CDR3 is given as listed by TCRdb. The J gene is TRBJ1-2, the V gene TRBV29-1; the table's D gene call, TRBD1, was not cross checked with the DNA. The CDR3 is 14 amino acids in total, end residues counted. The germline V gene has CDR1 SQVTM and CDR2 ANQGSEA. The CDR3 loop reads CSVEAEEGVDGYTL.

With respect to this clonotype: At one end, the junction sequence differs from germline, possibly due to a read error. V usage is TRBV6-1 and J usage is TRBJ2-2, with D perhaps matching TRBD2 (6 bases). Germline V gene lookup returns CDR1 MNHNS and CDR2 SASEGT. The CDR3 sequence is 15 residues long. CDR3 nucleotide sequence: TGTGCCATCAGTGAAGGGTGGTGGCTCACCGGGGAGGTGTTTTTT. This translates into CAISEGWWLTGEVFF.

The chain combines TRBV30 with TRBJ2-7; D is possibly TRBD1 (6 bases). Per the germline V gene, CDR1 is GTSNPN and CDR2 is SVGIG (reference sequence). This CDR3 has 13 residues. The V gene lost 4 bases and the J gene lost 2 bases, with 12 bases spanning the gap. The CDR3 loop is CAWTPRDTYEQYF. DNA for the CDR3: TGTGCCTGGACCCCCCGGGACACCTACGAGCAGTACTTC.

Remarks on this clonotype: The conserved phenylalanine or tryptophan normally closing the CDR3 is absent here, so this likely arose from a read error. The V and J genes are TRBV6-5 and TRBJ2-7, with D maybe TRBD2 (5 bases). In germline, CDR1 is MNHEY, CDR2 SVGAGI. V lost 6 bases and J lost 0, with 15 bases in between. The CDR3 length is 15 residues. CDR3 protein: CASSPVARNSYEQYL. DNA for the CDR3: TGTGCCAGCAGCCCGGTAGCGCGAAACTCCTACGAGCAGTACCTC.

This chain links TRBV11-2 with TRBJ2-6, with a weak D call TRBD1 (7 bases). V dropped 5 bases and J dropped 17 bases, with 43 bases sitting between them. Per germline, CDR1 SGHAT and CDR2 FQNNGV. The CDR3 totals 21 residues. In DNA form, the CDR3 reads TGTGCCAGCAGCATGGGGGGAAACAGGGGCATTTCCTTCTCTGGGGCCAACGCCGTGACTTTC. Protein product: CASSMGGNRGISFSGANAVTF. The full variable domain, in which reference TRBV11-2 and TRBJ2-6 provide the parts outside the CDR3, is EAGVAQSPRYKIIEKRQSVAFWCNPISGHATLYWYQQILGQGPKLLIQFQNNGVVDDSQLPKDRFSAERLKGVDSTLKIQPAKLEDSAVYLCASSMGGNRGISFSGANAVTFGAGSRLTVL.

Comment on this clonotype: At one end the junction does not follow the germline gene, possibly because of a read error. This chain uses TRBV5-1 with TRBJ2-3; D may be TRBD1 or TRBD2 (5 bases each). The CDR3 contains 15 residues. Per the germline V gene, CDR1 is SGHRS and CDR2 is YFSETQ. The CDR3 DNA sequence: TGCGCCAGCCGACGGGGCAGCAGGAGCACAGATACGCGGTATTTT. It is translated as CASRRGSRSTDTRYF. Together with reference TRBV5-1 and TRBJ2-3, the CDR3 gives the full variable domain: KAGVTQTPRYLIKTRGQQVTLSCSPISGHRSVSWYQQTPGQGLQFLFEYFSETQRNKGNFPGRFSGRQFSNSRSEMNVSTLELGDSALYLCASRRGSRSTDTRYFGPGTRLTVL.

Notes on this clonotype: An end of the junction does not agree with germline; a read error may underlie this. The chain uses TRBV5-4 and TRBJ1-4; 7 nucleotides match TRBD1. The CDR3 is 15 amino acids. The germline CDR1 and CDR2 sequences are SGHNT and YYREEE (reference sequence). In DNA form, the CDR3 reads TGTGCCAACAGCTTTACCGGGACAGCAAGTGAAAAACTGTTTTTT. Translation gives CANSFTGTASEKLFF.

On this clonotype itself: One junction end does not reproduce the germline sequence, and a read error may be involved. The genes are TRBV11-2 and TRBJ2-7; D gene ambiguous. The length of the CDR3 is 15 residues. Germline CDR1 SGHAT, CDR2 FQNNGV. This CDR3 is CVSSLSGEATYEQYF. CDR3 nucleotide sequence: TGTGTCAGCAGCTTAAGTGGTGAGGCGACCTATGAGCAGTACTTC.

Comment on this clonotype: Germline is not matched at one junction end, which may reflect a read error. This chain uses TRBV5-8 with TRBJ2-5; 11 bases match TRBD2. There are 14 residues in the CDR3. Per the germline V gene, CDR1 is SGHTS and CDR2 is YDEGEE. The CDR3 spells CARRFGTSGETQCF. The CDR3 DNA is TGTGCAAGGAGGTTCGGGACTAGCGGAGAGACCCAGTGCTTC. The full variable domain, its missing parts supplied by reference TRBV5-8 and TRBJ2-5, is EAGVTQSPTHLIKTRGQQATLRCSPISGHTSVYWYQQALGLGLQFLLWYDEGEERNRGNFPPRFSGRQFPNYSSELNVNALELEDSALYLCARRFGTSGETQCFGPGTRLLVL.

This clonotype was picked up many times. The chain couples TRBV14 to TRBJ2-2, with D possibly matching TRBD1 (5 bases). The CDR3 is 18 amino acids. Germline V lookup: CDR1 SGHDN, CDR2 FVKESK. V was shortened by 0 bases and J by 0 bases, with 14 bases between the two germline ends. CDR3 in DNA: TGTGCCAGCAGCCAAGATCCGGCAGGGATATCGAACACCGGGGAGCTGTTTTTT. Protein sequence: CASSQDPAGISNTGELFF.

The chain couples TRBV6-1 to TRBJ2-3, with a tentative D call TRBD2 (6 bases). The V gene's germline CDR1 is MNHNS and CDR2 SASEGT. This CDR3 comprises 16 residues. Trimming left V 9 bases short and J 1 base short, with 20 bases between. As DNA, the CDR3 is TGTGCCAGTAATGAAAGGCGGGGACTTCGCACAGATACGCAGTATTTT. Its translation: CASNERRGLRTDTQYF.

On this clonotype: Without the conserved terminal phenylalanine or tryptophan, this CDR3 likely stems from a read error. The DNA is left out, because the CDR3 cannot be placed on it with certainty; the CDR3 is given as TCRdb lists it. The CDR3 is CASNPRGTIEELFS. J is TRBJ2-2 and V is TRBV6-1; the table's D gene call, TRBD1, was not cross checked with the DNA. The V gene's germline CDR1 is MNHNS and CDR2 SASEGT. Termini included, the CDR3 measures 14 amino acids.

The J gene is TRBJ2-3, the V gene TRBV4-3; TRBD2 agrees at 8 bases. Losses at the gene ends were 7 bases for V and 6 bases for J; bases not matched to a gene: 15. Germline values: CDR1 LGHNA, CDR2 YSLEER. The CDR3 contains 16 residues. This CDR3 reads CASNQGQAGVVDTQYF. CDR3 nucleotides: TGCGCCAGCAACCAGGGACAAGCGGGAGTGGTGGATACGCAGTATTTT.

This clonotype was seen a handful of times. The junction differs from germline at one of its ends, possibly a read error. V is TRBV11-2 and J is TRBJ2-5, with D tentatively TRBD1 or TRBD2 (5 bases each). The CDR3 extends over 18 amino acids. Germline CDR1 reads SGHAT; CDR2 reads FQNNGV. The CDR3 coding sequence is TGTACCAGCAGTCCTAGCTCAATCCAGGGTACTGGACGGGAGACCCAGTACTTC. It translates to CTSSPSSIQGTGRETQYF.

Concerning this clonotype itself: At one boundary the junction diverges from the germline segment, which might be a read error. The chain links TRBV6-1 to TRBJ2-1, with 14 bases aligning to TRBD2. In germline, CDR1 is MNHNS, CDR2 SASEGT. This CDR3 has 15 amino acids. The CDR3 region is CANSEGTSGSNEHFF. The CDR3 DNA reads as TGTGCCAACAGTGAAGGGACTAGCGGGAGCAATGAGCATTTCTTC.

The genes are TRBV6-2 or TRBV6-3 and TRBJ2-1, with D maybe TRBD2 (5 bases). Germline values: CDR1 MNHEY, CDR2 SVGEGT. V was clipped by 2 bases and J by 4 bases, with 12 bases between them. The CDR3 has 15 amino acids. The CDR3 sequence: CASSYPGNGYNEQFF. CDR3 coding DNA: TGTGCCAGCAGTTACCCGGGAAATGGTTACAATGAGCAGTTCTTC.

The rearrangement joins TRBV6-2 or TRBV6-3 to TRBJ1-5; D is perhaps TRBD1 (6 bases). CDR1 and CDR2 from the germline V gene are MNHEY and SVGEGT. Trimming shortened V by 6 bases and J by 1 base, and 19 bases separated the two germline ends. This CDR3 is built from 17 residues. The CDR3: CASSPPTAGASNQPQHF. The CDR3 DNA follows: TGTGCCAGCAGCCCACCGACCGCGGGGGCCAGCAATCAGCCCCAGCATTTT.

This clonotype was detected only once. This clone may be a read error of a much larger clone one base away. The chain carries TRBV28 and TRBJ2-1; 14 bases fit TRBD2. Judging by the DNA end, TRBJ2-7 fits better; the J call may be wrong. The germline gives CDR1 MDHEN, CDR2 SYDVKM. The CDR3 runs to 17 residues. CDR3 nucleotide sequence: TGTGCCAGCAGTCTCCGGACTAGCGGGAGGTCCTACAATGAGCAGTACTTC. Its translation is CASSLRTSGRSYNEQYF.

As concerns this clonotype: Germline and junction disagree at one end, which may indicate a read error. The rearrangement links TRBV29-1 to TRBJ2-1; perhaps TRBD2 as D (5 bases). Germline loops: CDR1 SQVTM, CDR2 ANQGSEA. This CDR3 comprises 14 residues. This CDR3 reads CSLAVASHYNELFF. The CDR3 bases are TGCAGCCTTGCTGTAGCTAGCCATTACAATGAGCTGTTCTTC.

As regards this clonotype: At one of its ends the junction is not consistent with the germline gene, which may arise from a read error. The rearrangement joins TRBV12-3 or TRBV12-4 to TRBJ1-1; D unresolved. This CDR3 has 12 residues. Written as DNA, the CDR3 is TGTGCCAGCAGGTATATGACGGCTGAAGGTTTCTTT. Translation gives CASRYMTAEGFF.

In regard to this clonotype: This CDR3 is missing its conserved last phenylalanine or tryptophan, likely due to a read error. The V call is TRBV7-8, the J call TRBJ2-7, with D possibly matching TRBD2 (6 bases). The CDR3 is 15 amino acids. The germline CDR1 and CDR2 sequences are SGHVS and FQNEAQ. V lost 5 bases and J lost 7, with 21 bases in between. Written as DNA, the CDR3 is TGTGCCAGCAGCCTAATCGCGGGGACCCGGGGGGAGCAGTACTCC. Translation gives CASSLIAGTRGEQYS.

The chain recombines TRBV29-1 with TRBJ2-7, with D possibly being TRBD1 or TRBD2 (5 bases each). This CDR3 contains 16 residues. In germline, CDR1 is SQVTM, CDR2 ANQGSEA. The germline V and J ends were trimmed by 7 bases and 13 bases, with 35 bases remaining between them. In DNA, the CDR3 is TGCAGCGCCATGACATCCGGGACCGGCACTCCCTACGTGCACTACTTC. Amino acids: CSAMTSGTGTPYVHYF.

J is TRBJ2-5 and V is TRBV29-1, with a tentative D call TRBD1 (5 bases). The length of the CDR3 is 15 residues. CDR1 is SQVTM and CDR2 is ANQGSEA in the germline V gene. The V and J ends lost 4 bases and 1 base respectively, with 16 bases between them. CDR3 nucleotide sequence: TGCAGCGTTGGAGGAGCCGGACACTTCCAAGAGACCCAGTACTTC. Protein sequence: CSVGGAGHFQETQYF.

On this clonotype: Mismatch with germline at one junction end may stem from a read error. This chain links TRBV12-3 or TRBV12-4 with TRBJ2-5, with 11 bases identical to TRBD2. The CDR3 has 16 residues. The CDR3 bases are TGTGGTAGCAGACGAGGGACTAGCGGAATCCAAGAGACGCAGTACTTC. As protein: CGSRRGTSGIQETQYF.

On this clonotype itself: One end of the junction is discordant with germline, which a read error may explain. The chain joins TRBV29-1 to TRBJ2-5; D perhaps matches TRBD2 (5 bases). CDR3 length: 12 amino acids. Germline CDR1 SQVTM, CDR2 ANQGSEA. CDR3 DNA: TGCAGCGTTGACATAGCGAGGGAGATCCAGTACTTC. Protein product: CSVDIAREIQYF.

This clonotype was seen only once. As the CDR3 is not closed by the conserved phenylalanine or tryptophan, this likely results from a read error. The chain links TRBV29-1 to TRBJ2-4; no clear D. CDR1 and CDR2 (germline): SQVTM, ANQGSEA. The CDR3 is 13 residues long. Here the CDR3 reads CRGLGGQKNIQYL. DNA for the CDR3: TGCAGGGGATTAGGTGGGCAGAAAAACATTCAGTACTTA.